The sequence of this T cell receptor (beta chain) was determined in a study of cytomegalovirus exposure and HLA in healthy donors. Details on this clone: Its cognate antigen is unknown.

From germline, CDR1 is MGHRA and CDR2 YSYEKL. Trimming left V 1 base short and J 10 bases short, with 17 bases between. CDR3 length: 16 residues. General study points: Accounts indicate the classifier identified cytomegalovirus status with strong specificity and sensitivity. According to the study, about 180 TCR beta chains were cytomegalovirus-associated.

In the PCR, 60 Vbeta and 13 Jbeta primers were used. The data were produced by immunoSEQ multiplex PCR, yet TCRdb's version contains in-frame clones alone and is incomplete. The sample shows approximately 110,000 clones, around two thirds of them seen only once. The rearrangement joins TRBV4-1 to TRBJ1-6, with a weak D call TRBD1 (5 bases). Material for sequencing was PBMCs. The TCR comes from a man aged 25 to 45 in good health and CMV-seropositive. The CDR3, as DNA: TGCGCCAGCAGCCAAGTCCCCGGGACTGTGGTATCACCCCTCCACTTT. It is translated as CASSQVPGTVVSPLHF.